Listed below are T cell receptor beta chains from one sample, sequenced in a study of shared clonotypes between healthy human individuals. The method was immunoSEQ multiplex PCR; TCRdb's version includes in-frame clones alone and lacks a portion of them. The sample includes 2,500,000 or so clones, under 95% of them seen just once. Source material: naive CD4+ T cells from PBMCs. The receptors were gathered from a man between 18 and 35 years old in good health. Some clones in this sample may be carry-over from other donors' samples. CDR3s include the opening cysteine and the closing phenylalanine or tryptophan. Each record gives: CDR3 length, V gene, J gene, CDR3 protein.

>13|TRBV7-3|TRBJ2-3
CASSLTSGTAQYF
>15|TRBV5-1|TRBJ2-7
CASSLAGGQGNEQYF
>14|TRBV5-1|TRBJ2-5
CASSLLAGSETQYF
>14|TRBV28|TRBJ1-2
CASSVPGQGSGYTF
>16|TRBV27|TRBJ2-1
CASSLEGLAGVSEQFF
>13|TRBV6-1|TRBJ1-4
CAVKRGPNEKLFF
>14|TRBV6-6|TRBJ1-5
CASTPGTANQPQHF
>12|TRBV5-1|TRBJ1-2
CASSLAFDGYTF
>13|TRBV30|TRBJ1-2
CAWSVSYRSFYTF
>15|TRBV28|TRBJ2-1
CASSFSYWVNNEQFF
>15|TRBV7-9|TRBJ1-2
CASSIRTGPDYGYTF
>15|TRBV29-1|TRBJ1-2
CSVGGTGPLNYGYTF
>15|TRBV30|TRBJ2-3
CAWSVASGSTDTQYF
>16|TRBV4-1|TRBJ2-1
CASSQGLAGAYNEQFF
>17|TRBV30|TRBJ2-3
CAWKKSRTSRREDTQYF